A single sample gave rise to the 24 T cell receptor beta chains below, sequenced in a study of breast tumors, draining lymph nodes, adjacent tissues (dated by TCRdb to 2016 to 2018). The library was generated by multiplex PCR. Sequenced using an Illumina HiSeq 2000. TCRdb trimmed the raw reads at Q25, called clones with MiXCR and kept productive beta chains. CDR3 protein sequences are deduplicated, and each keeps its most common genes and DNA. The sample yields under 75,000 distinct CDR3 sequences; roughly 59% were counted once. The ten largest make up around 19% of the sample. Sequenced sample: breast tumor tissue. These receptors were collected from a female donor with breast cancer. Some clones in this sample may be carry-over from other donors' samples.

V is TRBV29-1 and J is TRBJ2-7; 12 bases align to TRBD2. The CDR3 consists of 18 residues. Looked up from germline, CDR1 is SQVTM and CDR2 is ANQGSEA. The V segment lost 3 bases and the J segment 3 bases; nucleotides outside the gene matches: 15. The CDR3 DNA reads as TGCAGCGTTGAGATCTACGAGACTAGCGGGGGAGGGAGCTACGAGCAGTACTTC. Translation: CSVEIYETSGGGSYEQYF.

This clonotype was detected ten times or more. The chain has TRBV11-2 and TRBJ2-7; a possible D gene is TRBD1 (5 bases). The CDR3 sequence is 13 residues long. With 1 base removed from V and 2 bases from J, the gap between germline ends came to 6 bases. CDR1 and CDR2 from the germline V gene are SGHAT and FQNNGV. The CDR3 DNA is TGTGCCAGCAGCTTAGTACAGGCCTACGAGCAGTACTTC. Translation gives CASSLVQAYEQYF.

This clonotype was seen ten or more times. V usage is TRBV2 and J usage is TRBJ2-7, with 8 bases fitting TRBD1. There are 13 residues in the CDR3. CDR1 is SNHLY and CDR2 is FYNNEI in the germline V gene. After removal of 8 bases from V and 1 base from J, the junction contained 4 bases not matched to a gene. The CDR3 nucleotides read TGTGCCAGCCGGCGGGACAGGTCCTACGAGCAGTACTTC. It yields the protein CASRRDRSYEQYF.

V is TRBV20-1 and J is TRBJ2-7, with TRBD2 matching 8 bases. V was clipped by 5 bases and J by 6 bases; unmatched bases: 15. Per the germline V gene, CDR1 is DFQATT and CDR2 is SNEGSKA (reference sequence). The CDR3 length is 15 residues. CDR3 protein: CSAGNSSGSLLEQYF. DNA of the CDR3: TGCAGTGCTGGAAATTCGAGCGGGAGTCTCCTCGAGCAGTACTTC.

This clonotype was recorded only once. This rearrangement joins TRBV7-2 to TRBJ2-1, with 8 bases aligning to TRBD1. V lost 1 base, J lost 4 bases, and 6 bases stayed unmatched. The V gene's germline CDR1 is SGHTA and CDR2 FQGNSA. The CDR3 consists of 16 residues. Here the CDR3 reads CASSLVPDRVYNEQFF. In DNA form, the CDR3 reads TGTGCCAGCAGCTTAGTCCCGGACAGGGTTTACAATGAGCAGTTCTTC.

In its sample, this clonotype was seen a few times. CDR3 protein: CSAPNRQGFDSPLHF. The CDR3 coding sequence is TGCAGTGCGCCTAACAGACAGGGGTTTGATTCACCCCTCCACTTT. The chain combines TRBV20-1 with TRBJ1-6, with 8 positions matching TRBD1. The CDR3 consists of 15 residues. The V gene's germline CDR1 is DFQATT and CDR2 SNEGSKA (reference sequence). V trimming: 6 bases; J trimming: 8 bases; junction bases outside the gene matches: 12.

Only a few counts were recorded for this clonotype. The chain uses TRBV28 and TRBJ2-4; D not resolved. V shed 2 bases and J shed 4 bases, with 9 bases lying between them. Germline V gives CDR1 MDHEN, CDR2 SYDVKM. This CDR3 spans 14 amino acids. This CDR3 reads CASSLPSPKNIQYF. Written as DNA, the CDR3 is TGTGCCAGCAGTTTACCGAGTCCTAAAAACATTCAGTACTTC. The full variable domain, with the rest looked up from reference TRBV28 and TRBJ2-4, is DVKVTQSSRYLVKRTGEKVFLECVQDMDHENMFWYRQDPGLGLRLIYFSYDVKMKEKGDIPEGYSVSREKKERFSLILESASTNQTSMYLCASSLPSPKNIQYFGAGTRLSVL.

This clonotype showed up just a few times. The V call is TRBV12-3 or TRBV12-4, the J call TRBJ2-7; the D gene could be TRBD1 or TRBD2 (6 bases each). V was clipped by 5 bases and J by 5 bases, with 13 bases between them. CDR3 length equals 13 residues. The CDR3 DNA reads TGTGCCAGCAGTGCCCCGGAGGGGGACGAGCAGTACTTC. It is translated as CASSAPEGDEQYF.

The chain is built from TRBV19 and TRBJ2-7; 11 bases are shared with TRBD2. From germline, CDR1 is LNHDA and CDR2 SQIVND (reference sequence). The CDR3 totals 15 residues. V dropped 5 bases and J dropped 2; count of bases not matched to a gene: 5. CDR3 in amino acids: CASSFGTSGAYEQYF. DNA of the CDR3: TGTGCCAGTAGTTTCGGGACTAGCGGAGCCTACGAGCAGTACTTC.

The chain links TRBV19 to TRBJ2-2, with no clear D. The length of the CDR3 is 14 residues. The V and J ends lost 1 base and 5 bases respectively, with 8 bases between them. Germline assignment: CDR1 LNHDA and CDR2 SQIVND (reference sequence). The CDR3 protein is CASSIGWNTGELFF. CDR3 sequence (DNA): TGTGCCAGTAGTATAGGGTGGAATACCGGGGAGCTGTTTTTT.

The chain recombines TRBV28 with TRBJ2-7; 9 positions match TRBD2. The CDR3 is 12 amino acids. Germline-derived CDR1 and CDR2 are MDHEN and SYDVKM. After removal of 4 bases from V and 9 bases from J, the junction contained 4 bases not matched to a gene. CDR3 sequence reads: CASSSLAGLQYF. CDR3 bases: TGTGCCAGCAGTTCCCTAGCGGGACTGCAGTACTTC.

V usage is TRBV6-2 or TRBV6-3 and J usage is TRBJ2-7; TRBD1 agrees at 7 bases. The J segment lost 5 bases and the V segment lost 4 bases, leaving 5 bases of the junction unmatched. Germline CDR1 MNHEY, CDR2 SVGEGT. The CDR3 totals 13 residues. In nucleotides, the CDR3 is TGTGCCAGCAGTTCGACAGGGCTCAACGAGCAGTACTTC. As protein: CASSSTGLNEQYF.

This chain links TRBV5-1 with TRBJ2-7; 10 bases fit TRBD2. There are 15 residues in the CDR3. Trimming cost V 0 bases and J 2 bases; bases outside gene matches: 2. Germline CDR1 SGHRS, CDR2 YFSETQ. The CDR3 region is CASSLALAGAYEQYF. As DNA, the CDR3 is TGCGCCAGCAGCTTGGCCCTAGCGGGGGCCTACGAGCAGTACTTC. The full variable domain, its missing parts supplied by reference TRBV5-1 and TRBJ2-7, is KAGVTQTPRYLIKTRGQQVTLSCSPISGHRSVSWYQQTPGQGLQFLFEYFSETQRNKGNFPGRFSGRQFSNSRSEMNVSTLELGDSALYLCASSLALAGAYEQYFGPGTRLTVT.

CDR3 bases: TGTGCCAGCAGTCACCAGCCAAGCGGAATCGCGGAGACCCAGTACTTC. Its translation: CASSHQPSGIAETQYF. The rearrangement joins TRBV12-3 or TRBV12-4 to TRBJ2-5, with D maybe TRBD2 (5 bases). Trimming pared 5 bases from V and 5 bases from J, leaving 21 bases between. The CDR3 runs to 16 residues.

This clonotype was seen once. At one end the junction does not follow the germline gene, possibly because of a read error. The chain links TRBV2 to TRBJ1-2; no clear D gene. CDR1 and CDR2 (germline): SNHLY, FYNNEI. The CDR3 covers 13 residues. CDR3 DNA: TGCGCCAGCAGTGCGACCCCTAACTATGGCTACACCTTC. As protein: CASSATPNYGYTF.

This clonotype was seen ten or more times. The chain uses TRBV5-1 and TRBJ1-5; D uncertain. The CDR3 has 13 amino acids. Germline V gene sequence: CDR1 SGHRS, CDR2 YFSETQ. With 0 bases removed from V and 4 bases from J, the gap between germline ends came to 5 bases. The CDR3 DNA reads TGCGCCAGCAGCTTGGACGCAAATCAGCCCCAGCATTTT. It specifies CASSLDANQPQHF. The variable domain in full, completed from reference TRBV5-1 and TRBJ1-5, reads KAGVTQTPRYLIKTRGQQVTLSCSPISGHRSVSWYQQTPGQGLQFLFEYFSETQRNKGNFPGRFSGRQFSNSRSEMNVSTLELGDSALYLCASSLDANQPQHFGDGTRLSIL.

The CDR3 here is CSASPRQGLSYGYTF. The CDR3 coding sequence is TGCAGTGCTAGCCCACGACAGGGCCTCTCCTATGGCTACACCTTC. V usage is TRBV20-1 and J usage is TRBJ1-2; 7 bases are a match to TRBD1. In germline, CDR1 is DFQATT, CDR2 SNEGSKA (reference sequence). The V segment lost 3 bases and the J segment 4 bases; nucleotides outside the gene matches: 11. CDR3 length: 15 residues.

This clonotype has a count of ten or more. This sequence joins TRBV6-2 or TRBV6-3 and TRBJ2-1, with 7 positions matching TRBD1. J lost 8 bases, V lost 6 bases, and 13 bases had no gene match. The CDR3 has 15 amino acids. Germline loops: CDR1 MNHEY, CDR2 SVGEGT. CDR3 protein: CASSHPRTGSDEQFF. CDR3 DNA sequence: TGTGCCAGCAGCCACCCCCGGACAGGCTCGGATGAGCAGTTCTTC.

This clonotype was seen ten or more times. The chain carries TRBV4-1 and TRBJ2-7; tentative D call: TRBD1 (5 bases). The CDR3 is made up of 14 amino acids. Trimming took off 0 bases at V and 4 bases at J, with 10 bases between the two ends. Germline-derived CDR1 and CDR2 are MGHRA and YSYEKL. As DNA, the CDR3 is TGCGCCAGCAGCCAAGATCAGGGTGGTTACGAGCAGTACTTC. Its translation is CASSQDQGGYEQYF.

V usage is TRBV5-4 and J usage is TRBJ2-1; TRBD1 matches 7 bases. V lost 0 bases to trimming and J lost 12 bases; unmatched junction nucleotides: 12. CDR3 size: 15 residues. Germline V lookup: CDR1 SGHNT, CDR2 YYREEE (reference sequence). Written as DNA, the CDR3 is TGTGCCAGCAGCTTGGCCGGGACAGTGACAGATACGCAGTTCTTC. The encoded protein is CASSLAGTVTDTQFF.

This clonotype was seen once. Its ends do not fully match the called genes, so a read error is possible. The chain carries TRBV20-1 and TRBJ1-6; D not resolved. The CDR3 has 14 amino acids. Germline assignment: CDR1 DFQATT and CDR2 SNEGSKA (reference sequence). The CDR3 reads CSARTGSYNSPLHF. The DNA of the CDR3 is TGCAGTGCTAGGACGGGGTCCTACAATTCCCCCCTCCACTTT.

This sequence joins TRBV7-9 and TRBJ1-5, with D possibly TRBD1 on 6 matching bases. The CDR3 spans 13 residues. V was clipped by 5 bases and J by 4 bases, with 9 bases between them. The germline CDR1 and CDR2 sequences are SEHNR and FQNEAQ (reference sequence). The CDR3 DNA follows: TGTGCCAGCAGCCCGGGACAAAATCAGCCCCAGCATTTT. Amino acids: CASSPGQNQPQHF.

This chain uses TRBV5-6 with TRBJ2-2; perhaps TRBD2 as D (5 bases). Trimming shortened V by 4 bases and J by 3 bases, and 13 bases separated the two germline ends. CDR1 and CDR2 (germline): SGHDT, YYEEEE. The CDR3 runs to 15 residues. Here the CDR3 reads CASSPLGRDTGELFF. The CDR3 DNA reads TGTGCCAGCAGCCCCCTAGGGCGGGACACCGGGGAGCTGTTTTTT.

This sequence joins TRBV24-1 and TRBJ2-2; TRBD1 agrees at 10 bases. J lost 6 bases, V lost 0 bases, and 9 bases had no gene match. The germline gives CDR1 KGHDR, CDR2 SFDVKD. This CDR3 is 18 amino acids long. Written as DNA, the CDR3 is TGTGCCACCAGTGATTTGCGGGACAGGGGTCGGGGAGCCGGGGAGCTGTTTTTT. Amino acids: CATSDLRDRGRGAGELFF.